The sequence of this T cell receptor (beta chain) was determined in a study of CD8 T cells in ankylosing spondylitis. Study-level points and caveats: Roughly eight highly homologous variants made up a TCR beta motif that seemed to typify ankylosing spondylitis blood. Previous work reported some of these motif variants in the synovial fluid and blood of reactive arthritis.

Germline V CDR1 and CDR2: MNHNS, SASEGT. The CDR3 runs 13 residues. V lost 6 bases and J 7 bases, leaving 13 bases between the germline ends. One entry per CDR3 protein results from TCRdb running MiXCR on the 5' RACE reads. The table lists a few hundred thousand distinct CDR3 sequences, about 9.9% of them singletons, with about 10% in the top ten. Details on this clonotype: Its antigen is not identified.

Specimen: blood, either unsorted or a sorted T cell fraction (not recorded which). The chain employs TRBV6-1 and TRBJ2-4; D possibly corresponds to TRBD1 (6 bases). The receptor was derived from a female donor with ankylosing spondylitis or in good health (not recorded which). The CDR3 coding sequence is TGTGCCAGCAGCCCCGAAAGGGGGAACATTCAGTACTTC. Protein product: CASSPERGNIQYF.